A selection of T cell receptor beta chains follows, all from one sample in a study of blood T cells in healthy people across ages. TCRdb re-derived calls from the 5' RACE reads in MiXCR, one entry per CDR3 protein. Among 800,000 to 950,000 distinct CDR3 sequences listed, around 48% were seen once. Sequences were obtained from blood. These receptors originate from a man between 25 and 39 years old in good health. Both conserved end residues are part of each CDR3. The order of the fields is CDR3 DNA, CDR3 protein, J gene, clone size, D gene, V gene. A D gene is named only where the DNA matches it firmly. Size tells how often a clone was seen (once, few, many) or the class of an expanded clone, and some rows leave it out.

TGTGCCACCAGTCGAGAGAGGACTAGCGGGGGGGCCCCAGATACGCAGTATTTT	CATSRERTSGGAPDTQYF	TRBJ2-3	.	TRBD2	TRBV15
TGCGCCAGCAGCCAACTCAGTCTCCTCTACAATGAGCAGTTCTTC	CASSQLSLLYNEQFF	TRBJ2-1	.	.	TRBV4-1
TGTGCCAGCAGCGCCGGGACTAGCGGAAAGAATGAGCAGTTCTTC	CASSAGTSGKNEQFF	TRBJ2-1	many	TRBD2	TRBV6-5
TGTGCCGCAGCGAGCGGGGGATGGTATGAGCAGTTCTTC	CAAASGGWYEQFF	TRBJ2-1	.	TRBD2	TRBV12-3/TRBV12-4
TGTGCCAGCAGTTACTACCAGGGGGCCTACGAGCAGTACTTC	CASSYYQGAYEQYF	TRBJ2-7	.	TRBD1	TRBV6-2/TRBV6-3
TGCAGTCCGATTCAGGGCAATGAGCAGTACTTC	CSPIQGNEQYF	TRBJ2-5	.	.	TRBV20-1
TGTGCCAGCAGTTCGGTCCGCACTGAAGCTTTCTTT	CASSSVRTEAFF	TRBJ1-1	.	.	TRBV6-2/TRBV6-3
TGTGCCAGCAGCTTAGGGGGAAAGAGTGAAGCTTTCTTT	CASSLGGKSEAFF	TRBJ1-1	.	.	TRBV7-6
TGTGCCACCAGCAGACTAAGTCCAGATACGCAGTATTTT	CATSRLSPDTQYF	TRBJ2-3	.	.	TRBV15
TGCGCCAGCAGCCCGAAACTAGGCAACAATGAGCAGTTCTTC	CASSPKLGNNEQFF	TRBJ2-1	few	.	TRBV5-1
TGCGCCAGCAGCCAAGATAGGGTCTATGGCTACACCTTC	CASSQDRVYGYTF	TRBJ1-2	many	.	TRBV4-3
TGTGCCAGCAGCGGGCTGGGGGCAGGGGTCGACGAGCAGTACTTC	CASSGLGAGVDEQYF	TRBJ2-7	.	.	TRBV28
TGCGCCAGCAGCCCCGACTGGACAGGGAGCATGAACACTGAAGCTTTCTTT	CASSPDWTGSMNTEAFF	TRBJ1-1	.	TRBD1	TRBV4-1
TGTGCCACCGGTGACAGCAATCAGCCCCAGCATTTT	CATGDSNQPQHF	TRBJ1-5	few	.	TRBV24-1
TGTGCCAGCAGCCCAAGCCGGGGGGCCCCTGAAAAACTGTTTTTT	CASSPSRGAPEKLFF	TRBJ1-4	once	.	TRBV7-9
TGTGCCAGCACCAGCCGGGGGAACACTGAAGCTTTCTTT	CASTSRGNTEAFF	TRBJ1-1	.	.	TRBV9
TGTGCCAGCACTGAAGGCAGGGGAGGCTACACCTTC	CASTEGRGGYTF	TRBJ1-2	few	.	TRBV6-1
TGTGCCAGCACGCTATACAGGGAGAGCTATGGCTACACCTTC	CASTLYRESYGYTF	TRBJ1-2	.	.	TRBV28
TGCAGTGGCGTGGGACAGTTTAGGACTAGCGGCAACGAGCAGTACTTC	CSGVGQFRTSGNEQYF	TRBJ2-7	.	TRBD2	TRBV20-1
TGTGCCAGCAGTTCCCGACAGGGTACCGCCTACGAGCAGTACTTC	CASSSRQGTAYEQYF	TRBJ2-7	few	TRBD1	TRBV12-3/TRBV12-4
TGTGCCAGCAGCACACTCCCCCGGGGAGTAGGACGCGAAGCTTTCTTT	CASSTLPRGVGREAFF	TRBJ1-1	.	.	TRBV11-2
TGCGCCAGCAGCCAAGATCAGGGCTATAATAGCAATCAGCCCCAGCATTTT	CASSQDQGYNSNQPQHF	TRBJ1-5	.	.	TRBV4-1
TGTGCCAGCAGTTACTCCGAGAACCCAACCCTTAACTATGGCTACACCTTC	CASSYSENPTLNYGYTF	TRBJ1-2	.	.	TRBV6-5
TGTGCCAGCAGCACGGGCCTGGGGAGTACCCTTCCTTTACAGTATTTT	CASSTGLGSTLPLQYF	TRBJ2-3	few	.	TRBV7-2
TGTGCCAGCAGTGACTCGATCTTACGGTACGAGCAGTACTTC	CASSDSILRYEQYF	TRBJ2-7	.	.	TRBV6-4
TGTGCCAGCAGCTTAGGGACAGGGTGGAACAATCAGCCCCGGCATTTT	CASSLGTGWNNQPRHF	TRBJ1-5	.	TRBD1	TRBV7-8
TGCAGCGTGGCGACAAGGTTCCCTAGGTCCAATCTATACGAGCAGTACTTC	CSVATRFPRSNLYEQYF	TRBJ2-7	.	.	TRBV29-1
TGTGCCAGCAGCGTAGAGGGTATACAGGGTGAAGCTTTCTTT	CASSVEGIQGEAFF	TRBJ1-1	.	.	TRBV9
TGTGCCAGCAGCTGGAACGCTGGCTCCTACAATGAGCAGTTCTTC	CASSWNAGSYNEQFF	TRBJ2-1	few	.	TRBV7-3
TGCAGCGTGAGGACAGACTCCTACGAGCAGTACTTC	CSVRTDSYEQYF	TRBJ2-7	.	.	TRBV29-1
TGTACCAGCAGTTTATCAGGAGGGTTCTATGGCTACACCTTC	CTSSLSGGFYGYTF	TRBJ1-2	.	.	TRBV27
TGTGCCAGCAGCTTAGGGGCAGGGAAGATAGGCTACGAGCAGTACTTC	CASSLGAGKIGYEQYF	TRBJ2-7	.	.	TRBV7-2
TGTGCCAGCAGACCCGACAGTGAAAAACTGTTTTTT	CASRPDSEKLFF	TRBJ1-4	few	.	TRBV12-3/TRBV12-4
TGCGCCAGCAGCCCTTATCGGACGGACTATGGCTACACCTTC	CASSPYRTDYGYTF	TRBJ1-2	many	.	TRBV5-1
TGTGCCAGCAGTATGGGGGGACAAGTCTCCGAGCAGTACTTC	CASSMGGQVSEQYF	TRBJ2-7	few	.	TRBV2
TGTGCCAGCAGTGATCAGGAAGCCACAGATACGCAGTATTTT	CASSDQEATDTQYF	TRBJ2-3	few	.	TRBV25-1
TGCGCCAGCAGCCCGATGGAACAGGGTGGCTATGGCTACACCTTC	CASSPMEQGGYGYTF	TRBJ1-2	.	.	TRBV4-1
TGCAGTGCTGTGGGGACTAGCGGGGGCCAATACAATGAGCAGTTCTTC	CSAVGTSGGQYNEQFF	TRBJ2-1	few	TRBD2	TRBV20-1
TGCGCCAGCAGCCACGCGACAGGGAACGAGCAGTACTTC	CASSHATGNEQYF	TRBJ2-7	.	TRBD1	TRBV4-3
TGCGCCAGCAGCTTGTACGACGGGGAGACCCAGTACTTC	CASSLYDGETQYF	TRBJ2-5	many	.	TRBV5-1
TGTGCCAGCAGTGAAAGTCGTTTAGCGAGGGAGACCCAGTACTTC	CASSESRLARETQYF	TRBJ2-5	.	.	TRBV6-1
TGTGCCAGCAGTTCTTTTGTCCGGGGGCGAAAGATATACACAGATACGCAGTATTTT	CASSSFVRGRKIYTDTQYF	TRBJ2-3	.	.	TRBV6-8
TGTACCAGCAGTTTAGGACAGCGATCGAGCTCCTACAATGAGCAGTACTTC	CTSSLGQRSSSYNEQYF	TRBJ2-7	.	.	TRBV12-3/TRBV12-4
TGTGCCAGCAGTTCCCTGCAGGGACCCTATGGCTACACCTTC	CASSSLQGPYGYTF	TRBJ1-2	few	.	TRBV28
TGCGCCAGCAGCCAAGAGGGACGCAACCAAGAGACCCAGTACTTC	CASSQEGRNQETQYF	TRBJ2-5	.	.	TRBV4-1
TGTGCCAGCAGTTACTCCAGGCCTAATGAAAAACTGTTTTTT	CASSYSRPNEKLFF	TRBJ1-4	.	.	TRBV6-5
TGTGCCAGCAGCTCTGCCCAGGAGCAGTTCTTC	CASSSAQEQFF	TRBJ2-1	.	.	TRBV7-2
TGCGCCAGCAGCCATTTGGGGGCGAAGGAGCAGTACTTC	CASSHLGAKEQYF	TRBJ2-5	few	.	TRBV4-3
TGTGCCAGCAGCTTATTCCATAGCGGGACAACTGAAGCTTTCTTT	CASSLFHSGTTEAFF	TRBJ1-1	.	.	TRBV7-2
TGTGCCAGCAGCCGCTGGACAGGGGGCATCGAGCAGTACTTC	CASSRWTGGIEQYF	TRBJ2-7	.	TRBD1	TRBV14
TGCAGCGTGATAGACACCCGCCCTGAAGCTTTCTTT	CSVIDTRPEAFF	TRBJ1-1	.	.	TRBV29-1
TGTGCCTGGAGTGTATTGATCTACGAGCAGTACTTC	CAWSVLIYEQYF	TRBJ2-7	.	.	TRBV30
TGTGCCAGCAGTGAAGGACAGGGGGTAGTGGAGACCCAGTACTTC	CASSEGQGVVETQYF	TRBJ2-5	.	TRBD1	TRBV6-1
TGTGCCACCAGCAGAGATATCCTAGCCCAGTTCTTC	CATSRDILAQFF	TRBJ2-1	many	.	TRBV15